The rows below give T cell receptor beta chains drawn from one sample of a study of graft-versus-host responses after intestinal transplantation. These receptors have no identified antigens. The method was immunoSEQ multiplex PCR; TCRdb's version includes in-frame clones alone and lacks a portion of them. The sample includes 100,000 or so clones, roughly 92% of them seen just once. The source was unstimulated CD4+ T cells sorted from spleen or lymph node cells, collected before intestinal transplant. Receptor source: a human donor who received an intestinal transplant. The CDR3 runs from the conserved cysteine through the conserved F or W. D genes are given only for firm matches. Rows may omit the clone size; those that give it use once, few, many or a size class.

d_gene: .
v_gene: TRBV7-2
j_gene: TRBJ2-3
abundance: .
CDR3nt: TGTGCCAGCAGCTTAGGACCGGGGGCAGATACGCAGTATTTT
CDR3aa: CASSLGPGADTQYF

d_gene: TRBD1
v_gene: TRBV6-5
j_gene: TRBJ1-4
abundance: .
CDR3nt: TGTGCCAGCAGTTACTCGTGGACAGGGGTTGGTGAAAAACTGTTTTTT
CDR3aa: CASSYSWTGVGEKLFF

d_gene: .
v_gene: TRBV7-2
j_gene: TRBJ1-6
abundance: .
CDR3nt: TGTGCCAGCAGCTTAGGGGGACATCACCCCAATTATAATTCACCCCTCCACTTT
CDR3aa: CASSLGGHHPNYNSPLHF

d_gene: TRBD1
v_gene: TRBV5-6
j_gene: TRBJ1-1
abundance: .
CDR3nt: TGTGCCAGCAGCTTGAGGGACAGGGTAACTGAAGCTTTCTTT
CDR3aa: CASSLRDRVTEAFF

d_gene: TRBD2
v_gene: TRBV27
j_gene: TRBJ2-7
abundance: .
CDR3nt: TGTGCCAGCAGTTTTTCCCCCCGGACGGGGGGGCCGGGCGAGCAGTACTTC
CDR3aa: CASSFSPRTGGPGEQYF

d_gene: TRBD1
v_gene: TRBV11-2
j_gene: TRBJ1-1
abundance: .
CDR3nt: TGTGCCAGCAGCTTACTTAGGACAGGTGAAGCTTTCTTT
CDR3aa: CASSLLRTGEAFF

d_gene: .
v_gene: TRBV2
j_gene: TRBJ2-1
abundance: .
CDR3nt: TGTGCCAGCAGTGAAAATGCCCTATACAATGAGCAGTTCTTC
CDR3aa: CASSENALYNEQFF

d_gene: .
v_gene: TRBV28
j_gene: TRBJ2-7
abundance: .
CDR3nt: TGTGCCAGCTCATTAACAGGGTCCTACGAGCAGTACTTC
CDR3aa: CASSLTGSYEQYF

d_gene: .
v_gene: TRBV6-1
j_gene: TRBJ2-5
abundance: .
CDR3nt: TGTGCCAGCAGTCCGACACAGGGTCTTCAAGAGACCCAGTACTTC
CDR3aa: CASSPTQGLQETQYF

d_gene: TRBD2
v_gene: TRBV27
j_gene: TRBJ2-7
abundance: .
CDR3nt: TGTGCCAGCACCAAACTAGCGGGAGGGCTCGAGCAGTACTTC
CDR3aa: CASTKLAGGLEQYF

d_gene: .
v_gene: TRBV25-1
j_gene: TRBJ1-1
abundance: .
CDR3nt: TGTGCCAGCAGTGAACCCGGGGGAGGGAACACTGAAGCTTTCTTT
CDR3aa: CASSEPGGGNTEAFF

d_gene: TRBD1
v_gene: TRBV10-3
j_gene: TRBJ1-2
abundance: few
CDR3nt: TGTGCCATCAGGGACCGGGACAGGGCAACGGGCTACACCTTC
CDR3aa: CAIRDRDRATGYTF

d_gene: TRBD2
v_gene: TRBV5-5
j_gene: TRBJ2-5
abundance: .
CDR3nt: TGTGCCAGCAGCCGGACTAGCGGGGGTAAAGAGACCCAGTACTTC
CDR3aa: CASSRTSGGKETQYF

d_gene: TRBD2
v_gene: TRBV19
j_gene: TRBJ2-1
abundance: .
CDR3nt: TGTGCCAGTAGTATCCGAGCGGTAGCGGGCCACCATGAGCAGTTCTTC
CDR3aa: CASSIRAVAGHHEQFF